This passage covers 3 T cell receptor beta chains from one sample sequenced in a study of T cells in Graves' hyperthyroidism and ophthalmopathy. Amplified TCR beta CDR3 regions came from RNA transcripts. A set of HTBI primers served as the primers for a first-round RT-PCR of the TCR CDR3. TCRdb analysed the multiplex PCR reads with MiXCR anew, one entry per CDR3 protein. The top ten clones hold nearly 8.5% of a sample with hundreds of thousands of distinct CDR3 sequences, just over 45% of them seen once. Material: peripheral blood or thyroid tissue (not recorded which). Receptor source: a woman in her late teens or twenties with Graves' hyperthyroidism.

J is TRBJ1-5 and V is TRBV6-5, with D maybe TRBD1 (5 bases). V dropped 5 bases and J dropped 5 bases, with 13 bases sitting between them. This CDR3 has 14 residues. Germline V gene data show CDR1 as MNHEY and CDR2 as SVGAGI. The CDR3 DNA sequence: TGTGCCAGCAGTCCTGGGGACGGGTATCAGCCCCAGCATTTT. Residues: CASSPGDGYQPQHF.

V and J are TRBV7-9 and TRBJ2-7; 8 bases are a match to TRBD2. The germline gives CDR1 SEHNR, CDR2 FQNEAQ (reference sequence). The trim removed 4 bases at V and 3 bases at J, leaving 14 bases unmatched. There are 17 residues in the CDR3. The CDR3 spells CASSSLHQGLAGYEQYF. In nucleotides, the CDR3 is TGTGCCAGCAGCTCCCTACATCAGGGTCTAGCGGGCTACGAGCAGTACTTC. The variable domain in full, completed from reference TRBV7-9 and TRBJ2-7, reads DTGVSQNPRHKITKRGQNVTFRCDPISEHNRLYWYRQTLGQGPEFLTYFQNEAQLEKSRLLSDRFSAERPKGSFSTLEIQRTEQGDSAMYLCASSSLHQGLAGYEQYFGPGTRLTVT.

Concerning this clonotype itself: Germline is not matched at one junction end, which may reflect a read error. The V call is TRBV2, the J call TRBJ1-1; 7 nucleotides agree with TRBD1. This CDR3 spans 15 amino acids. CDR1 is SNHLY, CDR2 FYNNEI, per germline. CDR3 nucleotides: TGTGCCAGCAGTGAAGCTGGGACAGTAAACACTAAAGCTTTCTTT. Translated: CASSEAGTVNTKAFF.